Each of the 32 T cell receptor beta chains below was sequenced from the same sample in a study of blood T cells in healthy people across ages. Using a J-beta primer mix together with a sample-barcoded 5' primer, a second PCR was run for roughly 6 to 12 cycles. MiXCR, run by TCRdb on the 5' RACE reads, gives a single entry per CDR3 protein. This sample has over 700,000 distinct CDR3 sequences, with 25% found just once. These sequences were also reported in another study, on T cells of mothers and their children.

Sequencing input: blood. All receptors come from a boy aged 5-17 years in good health.

The CDR3 region has the DNA TGTGCCAGCAGTTTAAACGCCGGAGAGCAGTTCTTC. As protein: CASSLNAGEQFF. The rearrangement links TRBV12-3 or TRBV12-4 to TRBJ2-1; no clear D. V shed 2 bases and J shed 10 bases, with 9 bases lying between them. The CDR3 contains 12 residues.

CDR3 amino acids: CASSFYTQTGEDEQYF. CDR3 in DNA: TGTGCCAGCAGCTTCTATACCCAGACAGGGGAGGACGAGCAGTACTTC. J is TRBJ2-5 and V is TRBV13; 8 bases align to TRBD1. The J call may be mistaken, given a closer DNA end match to TRBJ2-7. The CDR3 loop spans 16 amino acids. CDR1 is PRHDT, CDR2 FYEKMQ, per germline (reference sequence).

The J gene is TRBJ1-2, the V gene TRBV7-2, with 8 bases identical to TRBD1. The V segment lost 4 bases and the J segment 4 bases; nucleotides outside the gene matches: 5. Germline CDR1 reads SGHTA; CDR2 reads FQGNSA. The CDR3 loop spans 14 amino acids. The CDR3 loop is CASSSDRGPYGYTF. In DNA form, the CDR3 reads TGTGCCAGCAGCTCTGACAGGGGCCCCTATGGCTACACCTTC. Filled out from reference TRBV7-2 and TRBJ1-2, the complete variable domain reads GAGVSQSPSNKVTEKGKDVELRCDPISGHTALYWYRQSLGQGLEFLIYFQGNSAPDKSGLPSDRFSAERTGGSVSTLTIQRTQQEDSAVYLCASSSDRGPYGYTFGSGTRLTVV.

This clonotype was found a few times. V usage is TRBV29-1 and J usage is TRBJ2-7; tentatively, D is TRBD1 (6 bases). There are 12 residues in the CDR3. Germline loops: CDR1 SQVTM, CDR2 ANQGSEA. V was clipped by 1 base and J by 5 bases, with 9 bases between them. The CDR3 nucleotides are TGCAGCGTTGAAGGACAGGCACACGAGCAGTACTTC. This encodes CSVEGQAHEQYF.

This clonotype has a handful of counts. The V and J genes are TRBV5-1 and TRBJ2-7; 13 positions match TRBD2. Trimming cost V 3 bases and J 5 bases; bases outside gene matches: 5. The CDR3 covers 15 residues. Per the germline V gene, CDR1 is SGHRS and CDR2 is YFSETQ. DNA for the CDR3: TGCGCCAGCAGCTCTGGGACTAGCGGGATCCACGAGCAGTACTTC. Translating it yields CASSSGTSGIHEQYF.

The chain combines TRBV6-1 with TRBJ2-5, with D possibly being TRBD2 (6 bases). With 5 bases removed from V and 5 bases from J, the gap between germline ends came to 15 bases. Germline V gene lookup returns CDR1 MNHNS and CDR2 SASEGT. The CDR3 is made up of 14 amino acids. The DNA for the CDR3 is TGTGCCAGCAGTCCCCGGAGGGGTGGGGAGACCCAGTACTTC. Amino acid sequence: CASSPRRGGETQYF.

This clonotype was seen a few times. The rearrangement joins TRBV5-1 to TRBJ2-5; 10 bases fit TRBD1. The J segment lost 0 bases and the V segment lost 2 bases, leaving 10 bases of the junction unmatched. Per germline, CDR1 SGHRS and CDR2 YFSETQ. The CDR3 consists of 18 residues. The CDR3 is CASSFDPGTGENQETQYF. CDR3 bases: TGCGCCAGCAGCTTTGACCCAGGGACAGGGGAAAACCAAGAGACCCAGTACTTC.

The rearrangement uses TRBV6-5 and TRBJ1-2, with TRBD1 identical over 7 bases. Germline V lookup: CDR1 MNHEY, CDR2 SVGAGI. With V trimmed by 5 bases and J by 2 bases, 5 bases remained unmatched. This CDR3 spans 14 amino acids. CDR3 region: CASSNPGGNYGYTF. CDR3 sequence (DNA): TGTGCCAGCAGTAATCCAGGGGGGAACTATGGCTACACCTTC.

In its sample, this clonotype was seen a few times. The chain has TRBV6-5 and TRBJ1-5, with unresolved D. This CDR3 is built from 13 residues. CDR1 and CDR2 (germline): MNHEY, SVGAGI. V was clipped by 8 bases and J by 3 bases, with 11 bases between them. The CDR3 loop reads CASGWEINQPQHF. The CDR3 nucleotides are TGTGCCAGCGGTTGGGAGATCAATCAGCCCCAGCATTTT.

This clonotype was seen a few times. The chain joins TRBV5-6 to TRBJ2-5; TRBD2 matches at 9 bases. The V segment lost 4 bases and the J segment 5 bases; nucleotides outside the gene matches: 9. The CDR3 is 15 amino acids. Germline loops: CDR1 SGHDT, CDR2 YYEEEE. Here the CDR3 reads CASSPGLALGETQYF. CDR3 in DNA: TGTGCCAGCAGCCCGGGACTAGCCCTGGGGGAGACCCAGTACTTC. Combining the CDR3 with reference TRBV5-6 and TRBJ2-5 gives the whole variable domain DAGVTQSPTHLIKTRGQQVTLRCSPKSGHDTVSWYQQALGQGPQFIFQYYEEEERQRGNFPDRFSGHQFPNYSSELNVNALLLGDSALYLCASSPGLALGETQYFGPGTRLLVL.

The gene calls are TRBV6-5 and TRBJ2-5, with D possibly being TRBD1 (5 bases). The CDR3 loop spans 18 amino acids. V was shortened by 2 bases and J by 0 bases, with 19 bases between the two germline ends. Germline V gene data show CDR1 as MNHEY and CDR2 as SVGAGI. The CDR3 reads CASSYRPGFVMDQETQYF. The DNA of the CDR3 is TGTGCCAGCAGTTACAGGCCAGGGTTTGTAATGGACCAAGAGACCCAGTACTTC.

The rearrangement uses TRBV7-2 and TRBJ2-1; D not resolved. In germline, CDR1 is SGHTA, CDR2 FQGNSA. The V end was cut by 3 bases, the J end by 1 base, with 7 bases between. This CDR3 is 14 amino acids long. The DNA of the CDR3 is TGTGCCAGCAGCTTCCCCGGTTCCTACAATGAGCAGTTCTTC. Amino acid sequence: CASSFPGSYNEQFF.

This rearrangement joins TRBV6-2 or TRBV6-3 to TRBJ1-6, with a tentative D call TRBD1 (5 bases). With 10 bases removed from V and 7 bases from J, the gap between germline ends came to 20 bases. Germline CDR1 is MNHEY and CDR2 is SVGEGT. CDR3 length: 15 amino acids. For the CDR3, the DNA is TGTGCCACCCTCAACCGGGACGCCCTGAATTCACCCCTCCACTTT. Translating gives CATLNRDALNSPLHF.

The chain combines TRBV4-2 with TRBJ2-7; the D gene is possibly TRBD2 (6 bases). The CDR3 sequence is 15 residues long. Looked up from germline, CDR1 is LGHNA and CDR2 is YNFKEQ. The germline V and J ends were trimmed by 1 base and 2 bases, with 12 bases remaining between them. CDR3 protein: CASSQGSGEAYEQYF. DNA for the CDR3: TGTGCCAGCAGCCAAGGTTCGGGGGAGGCCTACGAGCAGTACTTC.

The V and J genes are TRBV5-1 and TRBJ2-2; 9 positions agree with TRBD2. This CDR3 spans 16 amino acids. Trimming took 4 bases from V and 3 from J; bases not matched to a gene: 7. Looked up from germline, CDR1 is SGHRS and CDR2 is YFSETQ. CDR3 sequence (DNA): TGCGCCAGCAGCGCGACCGCGGGAGGGGACACCGGGGAGCTGTTTTTT. Amino acids: CASSATAGGDTGELFF.

V usage is TRBV7-2 and J usage is TRBJ1-2; D is unresolved. The CDR3 contains 14 residues. Germline V CDR1 and CDR2: SGHTA, FQGNSA. V lost 5 bases and J 0 bases, leaving 10 bases between the germline ends. CDR3 sequence: CASSRRTSNYGYTF. The CDR3 DNA sequence: TGTGCCAGCAGCCGCAGGACCTCTAACTATGGCTACACCTTC.

This clonotype was observed a few times. V gene TRBV12-3 or TRBV12-4 combines with J gene TRBJ2-1, with 12 bases lining up with TRBD2. CDR3 length equals 15 residues. The ends lost 3 bases at V and 5 bases at J; junction bases unmatched: 2. CDR3: CASSFTSGRNNEQFF. In DNA, the CDR3 is TGTGCCAGCAGTTTCACTAGCGGGAGGAACAATGAGCAGTTCTTC.

This clonotype was counted many times. This CDR3 reads CASSQDNGLANEQYF. For the CDR3, the DNA is TGCGCCAGCAGCCAAGATAACGGACTAGCAAACGAGCAGTACTTC. The genes are TRBV4-3 and TRBJ2-7, with 8 bases that match TRBD2. The J segment lost 5 bases and the V segment lost 0 bases, leaving 6 bases of the junction unmatched. The CDR3 runs 15 residues. Germline CDR1 reads LGHNA; CDR2 reads YSLEER.

This clonotype was observed a handful of times. The rearrangement uses TRBV11-2 and TRBJ2-5, with 10 bases that match TRBD2. Germline-derived CDR1 and CDR2 are SGHAT and FQNNGV. Trimming at V came to 3 bases and at J to 0 bases, leaving 10 bases not matched to a gene. The CDR3 is made up of 18 amino acids. The CDR3 DNA is TGTGCCAGCAGCTTTGGAGTGCTAGCGGGGGCGTACCAAGAGACCCAGTACTTC. Amino acids: CASSFGVLAGAYQETQYF.

This clonotype was seen many times. The V call is TRBV12-3 or TRBV12-4, the J call TRBJ2-1, with 7 bases identical to TRBD2. This CDR3 spans 13 amino acids. The V segment lost 2 bases and the J segment 12 bases; nucleotides outside the gene matches: 7. CDR3 DNA sequence: TGTGCCAGCAGTTTATCGGTCAGCGGGGCGCAGTTCTTC. Amino acid sequence: CASSLSVSGAQFF.

V and J are TRBV7-2 and TRBJ2-5; no clear D gene. CDR1 and CDR2 (germline): SGHTA, FQGNSA. The CDR3 is 12 residues long. The germline V and J ends were trimmed by 5 bases and 5 bases, with 9 bases remaining between them. CDR3 region: CASSATRETQYF. CDR3 bases: TGTGCCAGCAGCGCAACACGGGAGACCCAGTACTTC.

This clonotype turned up a few times. In DNA, the CDR3 is TGCAGCATAGAACTAGCGGGGGATCACCGGGAGACCCAGTACTTC. This codes for CSIELAGDHRETQYF. The J gene is TRBJ2-5, the V gene TRBV29-1, with 11 bases that match TRBD2. The CDR3 is 15 amino acids. V dropped 8 bases and J dropped 5; count of bases not matched to a gene: 13. Germline loops: CDR1 SQVTM, CDR2 ANQGSEA.

This clonotype showed up just a few times. It is likely a read error, because the conserved phenylalanine at the end of the CDR3 is missing. The chain is built from TRBV10-3 and TRBJ2-5; D might be TRBD1 or TRBD2, each matching 6 bases. CDR3 size: 13 residues. Germline CDR1 reads ENHRY; CDR2 reads SYGVKD. The V and J ends lost 10 bases and 3 bases respectively, with 15 bases between them. The DNA of the CDR3 is TGTGCCACCCTGGGGGGCGGCGAAGAGACCCAGTACCTC. Its translation: CATLGGGEETQYL.

This clonotype was detected a few times. V usage is TRBV7-9 and J usage is TRBJ2-5; TRBD1 matches at 7 bases. CDR1 and CDR2 from the germline V gene are SEHNR and FQNEAQ (reference sequence). With 0 bases clipped from V and 5 bases from J, the junction kept 6 bases outside the gene matches. The CDR3 spans 15 residues. The CDR3 loop reads CASSLAMTGTETQYF. The DNA for the CDR3 is TGTGCCAGCAGCTTAGCAATGACAGGGACGGAGACCCAGTACTTC.

V and J are TRBV6-5 and TRBJ2-7; D assignment may be TRBD1 or TRBD2 (5 bases each). Germline V CDR1 and CDR2: MNHEY, SVGAGI. CDR3 size: 14 residues. Trimming left V 5 bases short and J 12 bases short, with 23 bases between. Here the CDR3 DNA reads TGTGCCAGCAGTCCCTCCGCCGGGGCTCCCTGGGGGTACTTC. Protein product: CASSPSAGAPWGYF.

The J gene is TRBJ2-5, the V gene TRBV27; the match to TRBD2 covers 14 bases. The CDR3 consists of 17 residues. Germline V lookup: CDR1 MNHEY, CDR2 SMNVEV (reference sequence). V gave up 5 bases and J gave up 4 bases; unmatched junction bases: 9. CDR3 protein: CASSTGTSGGPGETQYF. The CDR3 DNA is TGTGCCAGCAGTACAGGGACTAGCGGGGGTCCCGGAGAGACCCAGTACTTC.

The rearrangement links TRBV6-5 to TRBJ1-2; a weak D match, TRBD1 (5 bases). The CDR3 totals 11 residues. V lost 4 bases and J 7 bases, leaving 7 bases between the germline ends. Germline V gene sequence: CDR1 MNHEY, CDR2 SVGAGI. The CDR3 DNA sequence: TGTGCCAGCAGTTGGGGGGTTGGCTACACCTTC. Translated, it gives CASSWGVGYTF.

This clonotype was counted between two and nine times. CDR3 in amino acids: CAISEEGEANEKLFF. The CDR3 DNA sequence: TGTGCCATCAGTGAGGAGGGGGAGGCTAATGAAAAACTGTTTTTT. The rearrangement joins TRBV10-3 to TRBJ1-4, with D perhaps matching TRBD1 (6 bases). The CDR3 contains 15 residues. Germline values: CDR1 ENHRY, CDR2 SYGVKD. Trimming shortened V by 2 bases and J by 3 bases, and 10 bases separated the two germline ends.

This clonotype was found a few times. This chain links TRBV12-3 or TRBV12-4 with TRBJ1-1; 9 bases fit TRBD1. This CDR3 is 14 amino acids long. Trimming removed 6 bases from V and 1 base from J; junction bases left unmatched: 3. The CDR3 DNA reads as TGTGCCAGCAGCGACAGGGGGAGGAACACTGAAGCTTTCTTT. Its protein product is CASSDRGRNTEAFF.

The chain recombines TRBV20-1 with TRBJ2-1; no firm D call. The V and J ends lost 2 bases and 5 bases respectively, with 19 bases between them. Germline V gene data show CDR1 as DFQATT and CDR2 as SNEGSKA (reference sequence). This CDR3 contains 16 residues. The CDR3 sequence: CSARSPSASRDNEQFF. The CDR3 nucleotides are TGCAGTGCTAGAAGCCCCAGTGCCTCCAGAGACAATGAGCAGTTCTTC.

This rearrangement joins TRBV20-1 to TRBJ1-1, with D possibly TRBD1 on 6 matching bases. The CDR3 is 17 residues long. V dropped 0 bases and J dropped 5 bases, with 22 bases sitting between them. Looked up from germline, CDR1 is DFQATT and CDR2 is SNEGSKA (reference sequence). The chain's CDR3 is CSARDKRTGFGWTEAFF. CDR3 in DNA: TGCAGTGCTAGAGATAAAAGAACAGGGTTCGGGTGGACTGAAGCTTTCTTT.

Comments on this clonotype: One end of the junction fails to match germline, which may point to a read error. J is TRBJ2-5 and V is TRBV29-1; either TRBD1 or TRBD2 may supply D (5 bases each). CDR1 and CDR2 (germline): SQVTM, ANQGSEA. CDR3 length: 12 residues. CDR3 loop: CSEGTDHNEKFF. The CDR3 nucleotides read TGCAGCGAAGGGACCGATCACAATGAGAAGTTCTTC.